This T cell receptor (beta chain) emerged from a study of T cells after yellow fever vaccination. The study's findings and limits: Contaminants from the bulk population, in the form of abundant clonotypes, could be found in FACS-sorted repertoires.

The CDR3 consists of 15 residues. Unmatched junction bases numbered 8, after V lost 6 bases and J lost 2 bases. CDR1 is SGHKS, CDR2 YYEKEE, per germline (reference sequence). TCRdb analysed the 5' RACE reads with MiXCR anew, one entry per CDR3 protein. Of roughly 100,000 distinct CDR3 sequences listed, more than 7.5% are singletons. Sequences were derived from CD8+ T cells not binding an NS4B(214-222) dextramer, sorted from PBMCs, sampled roughly 15 days after the first yellow fever vaccination. This TCR came from a young man who received the YFV17D yellow fever vaccine. The V and J genes are TRBV5-5 and TRBJ2-1; 7 positions agree with TRBD1. CDR3 nucleotides: TGTGCCAGCAACAAGGGGGCTGTCCCCTACAATGAGCAGTTCTTC. Translated, it gives CASNKGAVPYNEQFF.